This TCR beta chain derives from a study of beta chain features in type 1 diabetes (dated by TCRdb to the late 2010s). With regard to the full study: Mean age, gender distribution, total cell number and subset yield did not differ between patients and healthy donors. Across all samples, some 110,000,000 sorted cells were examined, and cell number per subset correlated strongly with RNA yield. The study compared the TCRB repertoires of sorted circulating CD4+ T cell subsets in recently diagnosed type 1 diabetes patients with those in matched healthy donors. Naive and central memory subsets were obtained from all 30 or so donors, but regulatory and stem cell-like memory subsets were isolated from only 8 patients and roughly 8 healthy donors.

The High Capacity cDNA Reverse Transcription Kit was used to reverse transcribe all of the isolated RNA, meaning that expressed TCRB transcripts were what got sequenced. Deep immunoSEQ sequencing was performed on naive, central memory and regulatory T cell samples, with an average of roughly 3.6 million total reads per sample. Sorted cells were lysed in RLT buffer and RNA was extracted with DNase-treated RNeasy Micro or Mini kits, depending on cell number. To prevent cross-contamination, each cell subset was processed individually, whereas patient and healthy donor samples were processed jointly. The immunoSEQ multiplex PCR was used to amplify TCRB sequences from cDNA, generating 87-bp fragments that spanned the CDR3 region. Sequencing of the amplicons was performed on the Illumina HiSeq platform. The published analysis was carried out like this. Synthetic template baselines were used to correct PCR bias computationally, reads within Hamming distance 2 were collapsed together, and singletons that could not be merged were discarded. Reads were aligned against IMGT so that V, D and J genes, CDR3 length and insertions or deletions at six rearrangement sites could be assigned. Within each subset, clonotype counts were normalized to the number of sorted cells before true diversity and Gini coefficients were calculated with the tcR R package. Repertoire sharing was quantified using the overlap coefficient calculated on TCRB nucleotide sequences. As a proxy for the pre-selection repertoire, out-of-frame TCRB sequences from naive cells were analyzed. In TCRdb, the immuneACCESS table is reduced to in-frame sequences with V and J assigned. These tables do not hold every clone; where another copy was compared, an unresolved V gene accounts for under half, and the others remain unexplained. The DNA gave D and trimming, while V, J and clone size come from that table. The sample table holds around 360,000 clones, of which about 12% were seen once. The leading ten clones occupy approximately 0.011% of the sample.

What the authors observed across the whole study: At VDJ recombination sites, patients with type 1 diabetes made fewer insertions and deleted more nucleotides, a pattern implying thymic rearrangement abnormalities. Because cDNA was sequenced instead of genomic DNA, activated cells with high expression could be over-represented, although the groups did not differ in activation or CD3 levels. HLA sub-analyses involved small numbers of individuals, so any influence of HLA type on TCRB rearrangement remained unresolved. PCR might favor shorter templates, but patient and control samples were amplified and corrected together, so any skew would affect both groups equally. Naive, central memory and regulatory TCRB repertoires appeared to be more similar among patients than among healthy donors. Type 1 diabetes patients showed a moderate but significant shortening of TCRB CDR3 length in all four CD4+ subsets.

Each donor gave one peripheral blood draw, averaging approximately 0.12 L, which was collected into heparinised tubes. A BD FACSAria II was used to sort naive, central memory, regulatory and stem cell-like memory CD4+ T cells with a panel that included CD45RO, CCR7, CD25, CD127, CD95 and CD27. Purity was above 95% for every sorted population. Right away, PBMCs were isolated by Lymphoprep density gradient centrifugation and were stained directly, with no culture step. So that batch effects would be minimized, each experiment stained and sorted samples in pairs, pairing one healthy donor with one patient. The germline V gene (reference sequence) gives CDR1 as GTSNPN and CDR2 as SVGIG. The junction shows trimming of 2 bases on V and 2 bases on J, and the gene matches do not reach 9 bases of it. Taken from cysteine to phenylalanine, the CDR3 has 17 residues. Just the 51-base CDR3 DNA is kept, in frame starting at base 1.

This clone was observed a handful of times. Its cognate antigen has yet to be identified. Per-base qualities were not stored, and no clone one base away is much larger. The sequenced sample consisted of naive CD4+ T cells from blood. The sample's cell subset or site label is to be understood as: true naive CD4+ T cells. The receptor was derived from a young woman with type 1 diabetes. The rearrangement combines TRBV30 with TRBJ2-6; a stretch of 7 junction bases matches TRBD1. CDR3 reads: CAWSRDSYRAGANVLTF. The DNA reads TGTGCCTGGAGTCGGGACAGTTATCGAGCTGGGGCCAACGTCCTGACTTTC.